The rows below give T cell receptor beta chains drawn from one sample of a study of blood T cell repertoires in COVID-19. Data came from immunoSEQ multiplex PCR; TCRdb stores just in-frame clones and leaves some out. The repertoire holds a few hundred thousand clones, with more than 85% as singletons. Sequenced sample: peripheral blood. These receptors originate from a woman aged 70 to 79 with active or convalescent COVID-19. Both conserved end residues are trimmed from each CDR3. The size field is filled for only some rows; it gives once, few, many or a size class.

clone size	V gene	CDR3 protein
.	TRBV5-1	ASSSAGNGYT
.	TRBV7-8	ASSLEGQGYEKLF
.	TRBV20-1	SASKQLLNEQF
.	TRBV19	ASSIRDIYDYGYT
.	TRBV24-1	ATSDTGQETQY
.	TRBV4-3	ASSQGVGGRGSGANVLT
.	TRBV5-1	ASSVRQGETEAF
.	TRBV27	ASSLFTGGNNEQF
.	TRBV11-3	ASSSGGSGEQY
.	TRBV15	ATSRARSVGNTIY
.	TRBV5-4	ASSSAIAGVPYEQY
.	TRBV3-1/TRBV3-2	ASSQDITEVYEQY
.	TRBV6-6	ASSYDGGRPQH
once	TRBV13	ASSLDSVIEQY
.	TRBV5-1	ASSSWTGRDTEAF
.	TRBV21-1	ASSKATGGNTEAF
few	TRBV5-1	ASSFVDRESRGYT
.	TRBV20-1	SARANTEAF